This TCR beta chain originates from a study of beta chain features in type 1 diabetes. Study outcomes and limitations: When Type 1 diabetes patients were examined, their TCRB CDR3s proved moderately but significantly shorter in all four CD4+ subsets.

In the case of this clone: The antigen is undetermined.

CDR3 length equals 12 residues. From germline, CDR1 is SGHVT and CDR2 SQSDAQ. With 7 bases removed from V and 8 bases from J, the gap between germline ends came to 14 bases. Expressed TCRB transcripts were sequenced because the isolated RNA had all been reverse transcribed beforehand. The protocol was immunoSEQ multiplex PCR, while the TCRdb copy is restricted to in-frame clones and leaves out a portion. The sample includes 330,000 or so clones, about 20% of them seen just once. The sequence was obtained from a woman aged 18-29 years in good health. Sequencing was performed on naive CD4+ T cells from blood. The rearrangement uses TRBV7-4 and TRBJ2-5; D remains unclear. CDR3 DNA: TGTGCCAGCATCAAACCCCAGGATACCCAGTACTTC. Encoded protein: CASIKPQDTQYF.